Below, 27 T cell receptor beta chains from the same sample are listed, as sequenced in a study of blood T cell repertoires in COVID-19. Sequenced by immunoSEQ multiplex PCR; TCRdb stores in-frame clones only, minus some. The profile shows 45,000 to 65,000 clones, around 92% of them singletons. The source material was peripheral blood. All receptors come from a human donor in a cohort sampled during active COVID-19.

The V and J genes are TRBV7-8 and TRBJ2-1, with TRBD2 matching 12 bases. Per germline, CDR1 SGHVS and CDR2 FQNEAQ. V shed 5 bases, J shed 2 bases, and the junction held 1 base outside the gene matches. The CDR3 totals 15 residues. In DNA, the CDR3 is TGTGCCAGCAGCAGGACTAGCGGGGCCTACAATGAGCAGTTCTTC. Its translation: CASSRTSGAYNEQFF.

This clone was detected once. The chain couples TRBV21-1 to TRBJ1-5; the table's D call, TRBD1, was not checked against the DNA. TRBV21-1 is annotated as a pseudogene. CDR3 length equals 16 residues. The chain's CDR3 is CASSKDRTGGTQPQHF. The CDR3 DNA follows: TGTGCCAGCAGCAAAGATAGGACAGGGGGTACGCAGCCCCAGCATTTT.

The CDR3 loop reads CASSTQPGTGGGEQYF. CDR3 nucleotide sequence: TGCGCCAGCAGCACCCAACCCGGGACAGGGGGCGGCGAGCAGTACTTC. J is TRBJ2-7 and V is TRBV5-1; 12 nucleotides match TRBD1. Germline CDR1 is SGHRS and CDR2 is YFSETQ. J gave up 6 bases and V 4 bases, and 11 bases lay outside the gene matches. This CDR3 contains 16 residues.

The V gene is TRBV7-2, the J gene TRBJ1-2; D is undetermined. CDR1 and CDR2 from the germline V gene are SGHTA and FQGNSA. The ends were cut back, 0 bases at V and 6 bases at J, with 11 bases in the middle. The CDR3 has 14 amino acids. The CDR3 sequence is CASSLARHTDGYTF. The CDR3 DNA reads TGTGCCAGCAGCTTAGCCCGACACACGGATGGCTACACCTTC.

This sequence joins TRBV20-1 and TRBJ2-3; tentatively, D is TRBD1 (6 bases). In germline, CDR1 is DFQATT, CDR2 SNEGSKA (reference sequence). V was cut by 3 bases and J by 2 bases, with 12 bases left in between. The CDR3 extends over 14 amino acids. The CDR3 bases are TGCAGTGCTAGTTTTAGACAGGACACAGATACGCAGTATTTT. As protein: CSASFRQDTDTQYF.

DNA of the CDR3: TGTGCCAGCAGGTGGACAGGATCAACCTCAGGAGAAAAACTGTTTTTT. It is translated as CASRWTGSTSGEKLFF. The chain uses TRBV2 and TRBJ1-4, with 7 bases lining up with TRBD1. CDR3 length equals 16 residues. The V segment lost 6 bases and the J segment 8 bases; nucleotides outside the gene matches: 15. CDR1 and CDR2 (germline): SNHLY, FYNNEI.

V and J are TRBV28 and TRBJ2-7; 10 bases agree with TRBD1. V gave up 6 bases and J gave up 2 bases; unmatched junction bases: 7. The CDR3 is made up of 15 amino acids. Germline assignment: CDR1 MDHEN and CDR2 SYDVKM. CDR3 sequence reads: CASSPAGTGAYEQYF. The CDR3 coding sequence is TGTGCCAGCAGCCCGGCGGGGACAGGGGCCTACGAGCAGTACTTC.

The V gene is TRBV28, the J gene TRBJ2-1; 7 nucleotides align to TRBD2. Trimming took 3 bases from V and 9 from J; bases not matched to a gene: 17. Germline values: CDR1 MDHEN, CDR2 SYDVKM. CDR3 length: 17 amino acids. CDR3 bases: TGTGCCAGCAGTTTGATTGGTATGGGGGGAGGGCCCGCTGAGCAGTTCTTC. Amino acid sequence: CASSLIGMGGGPAEQFF.

The rearrangement uses TRBV5-1 and TRBJ2-7; TRBD2 is a possible D gene (6 bases). The V end was cut by 6 bases, the J end by 3 bases, with 16 bases between. Per the germline V gene, CDR1 is SGHRS and CDR2 is YFSETQ. The CDR3 runs to 14 residues. CDR3 loop: CASNPEGRNYEQYF. The CDR3 DNA is TGCGCCAGCAACCCCGAGGGGAGGAACTACGAGCAGTACTTC.

The V call is TRBV19, the J call TRBJ1-5; D is perhaps TRBD1 (6 bases). Per germline, CDR1 LNHDA and CDR2 SQIVND (reference sequence). The CDR3 loop spans 16 amino acids. Deletions cut 6 bases from V and 3 bases from J, with 18 bases between. In DNA form, the CDR3 reads TGTGCCAGTAGCGAAGGCGGGGGCGGAAACAATCAGCCCCAGCATTTT. Translated, it gives CASSEGGGGNNQPQHF.

The CDR3 region is CASSPRSLTSGSRYEQYF. CDR3 coding DNA: TGTGCCAGCAGCCCCCGGTCTTTGACTAGCGGGAGTCGTTACGAGCAGTACTTC. This chain connects TRBV5-4 to TRBJ2-7; 12 bases are shared with TRBD2. CDR3 length equals 18 residues. Trimming removed 4 bases from V and 4 bases from J; junction bases left unmatched: 15. CDR1 is SGHNT and CDR2 is YYREEE in the germline V gene (reference sequence).

The V gene is TRBV28, the J gene TRBJ1-6; TRBD1 aligns across 9 bases. Germline V lookup: CDR1 MDHEN, CDR2 SYDVKM. The CDR3 totals 14 residues. V was pared by 6 bases and J by 9 bases, with 6 bases of the junction left unmatched. DNA of the CDR3: TGTGCCAGCAGCCCGGACAGGGGAGGTTCACCCCTCCACTTT. Amino acids: CASSPDRGGSPLHF.

The DNA for the CDR3 is TGTGCCAGCAGTGACCGTTGGGCGACCGGGGAGCTGTTTTTT. This encodes CASSDRWATGELFF. The chain is built from TRBV2 and TRBJ2-2, with no clear D. V shed 3 bases and J shed 5 bases, with 10 bases lying between them. The CDR3 has 14 amino acids. Germline lookup yields CDR1 SNHLY and CDR2 FYNNEI.

This chain links TRBV2 with TRBJ1-1; D is ambiguous. CDR3 length: 12 residues. The germline CDR1 and CDR2 sequences are SNHLY and FYNNEI. Trimming cost V 3 bases and J 6 bases, with 8 bases left between them. The DNA for the CDR3 is TGTGCCAGCAGTGACTGGGCTGCTGAAGCTTTCTTT. As protein: CASSDWAAEAFF. The full variable domain, with the rest looked up from reference TRBV2 and TRBJ1-1, is EPEVTQTPSHQVTQMGQEVILRCVPISNHLYFYWYRQILGQKVEFLVSFYNNEISEKSEIFDDQFSVERPDGSNFTLKIRSTKLEDSAMYFCASSDWAAEAFFGQGTRLTVV.

This clone appeared once. The rearrangement joins TRBV7-9 to TRBJ2-6; D uncertain. V was shortened by 2 bases and J by 1 base, with 6 bases between the two germline ends. There are 15 residues in the CDR3. Germline CDR1 SEHNR, CDR2 FQNEAQ (reference sequence). The CDR3 reads CASSLWASGANVLTF. CDR3 bases: TGTGCCAGCAGCTTATGGGCTTCTGGGGCCAACGTCCTGACTTTC.

This clone was observed a few times. CDR3 sequence reads: CASSLERVLATNEKLFF. DNA for the CDR3: TGTGCCAGCAGCCTTGAGAGGGTCCTCGCAACTAATGAAAAACTGTTTTTT. V usage is TRBV7-9 and J usage is TRBJ1-4, with no clear D. The CDR3 has 17 residues. The germline V and J ends were trimmed by 5 bases and 0 bases, with 16 bases remaining between them. Germline CDR1 and CDR2: SEHNR and FQNEAQ (reference sequence).

This clone was counted a single time. This chain connects TRBV19 to TRBJ2-3, with D possibly TRBD2 on 6 matching bases. The V gene's germline CDR1 is LNHDA and CDR2 SQIVND (reference sequence). The CDR3 runs 14 residues. V was pared by 7 bases and J by 4 bases, with 15 bases between. The chain's CDR3 is CASKDGSWADTQYF. Here the CDR3 DNA reads TGTGCCAGTAAAGACGGGAGCTGGGCAGATACGCAGTATTTT.

V gene TRBV5-1 combines with J gene TRBJ2-7; maybe TRBD2 (5 bases). Germline V CDR1 and CDR2: SGHRS, YFSETQ. V lost 7 bases and J lost 5, with 16 bases in between. This CDR3 region has 13 residues. The CDR3 nucleotides read TGCGCCAGCGGAGCCGAGGGCGGCCACGAGCAGTACTTC. Translation: CASGAEGGHEQYF.

The chain is built from TRBV3-1 (or the pseudogene TRBV3-2) and TRBJ1-1; tentatively, D is TRBD1 (5 bases). Germline CDR1 reads LGHDT; CDR2 reads YNNKEL (reference sequence). The V end was cut by 1 base, the J end by 11 bases, with 11 bases between. The CDR3 spans 12 residues. The CDR3 nucleotides read TGTGCCAGCAGCCAAGTTGACAGTCGGGCTTTCTTT. It codes for CASSQVDSRAFF.

The gene calls are TRBV12-5 and TRBJ1-1, with D possibly being TRBD1 (6 bases). Germline V gene data show CDR1 as LGHNT and CDR2 as FRNRAP. This CDR3 comprises 15 residues. The V and J ends lost 4 bases and 1 base respectively, with 13 bases between them. The CDR3 region has the DNA TGTGCTAGTGGTTCATTGGACAGACCGAACACTGAAGCTTTCTTT. Its protein is CASGSLDRPNTEAFF.

Points on this clone: An end of the junction does not agree with germline; a read error may underlie this. V and J are TRBV9 and TRBJ2-2, with D possibly being TRBD2 (5 bases). The CDR3 sequence is 14 residues long. CDR1 is SGDLS, CDR2 YYNGEE, per germline. CDR3 bases: TGTGCCAGCAGCGTACACGGGAACGCCGGGGAGCTGTTTTTT. Protein: CASSVHGNAGELFF.

As DNA, the CDR3 is TGTGCCACCAGTGTTACAGGGGAGACCCAGTACTTC. It yields the protein CATSVTGETQYF. The chain uses TRBV24-1 and TRBJ2-5; TRBD1 is a possible D gene (6 bases). Trimming cost V 5 bases and J 5 bases, with 8 bases left between them. The CDR3 runs to 12 residues. Germline CDR1 is KGHDR and CDR2 is SFDVKD.

V gene TRBV29-1 combines with J gene TRBJ1-1, with D uncertain. The CDR3 covers 14 residues. Per germline, CDR1 SQVTM and CDR2 ANQGSEA. The germline V and J ends were trimmed by 4 bases and 0 bases, with 12 bases remaining between them. The CDR3 spells CSVVKQPLNTEAFF. CDR3 coding DNA: TGCAGCGTTGTGAAACAGCCGTTGAACACTGAAGCTTTCTTT.

The chain employs TRBV6-5 and TRBJ1-1; maybe TRBD1 (5 bases). The CDR3 extends over 14 amino acids. Germline CDR1 MNHEY, CDR2 SVGAGI. The V gene lost 0 bases and the J gene lost 10 bases, with 15 bases spanning the gap. The CDR3 here is CASSYSSAPRGAFF. The CDR3, as DNA: TGTGCCAGCAGTTACTCCTCGGCGCCAAGGGGAGCTTTCTTT.

This chain connects TRBV5-5 to TRBJ1-3; D gene uncertain. The CDR3 consists of 16 residues. Germline V lookup: CDR1 SGHKS, CDR2 YYEKEE (reference sequence). Trimming cost V 1 base and J 3 bases, with 14 bases left between them. The chain's CDR3 is CASSLSPPSGGNTIYF. The CDR3 nucleotides read TGTGCCAGCAGCTTGTCTCCCCCCTCCGGTGGAAACACCATATATTTT.

The chain recombines TRBV5-4 with TRBJ1-1; 7 nucleotides agree with TRBD1. The trim removed 4 bases at V and 10 bases at J, leaving 13 bases unmatched. Germline V gene lookup returns CDR1 SGHNT and CDR2 YYREEE (reference sequence). The CDR3 is 14 amino acids. The CDR3 protein is CASSVDRRRGGAFF. The CDR3 DNA reads TGTGCCAGCAGCGTGGACAGGAGACGGGGAGGAGCTTTCTTT.

This chain links TRBV7-6 with TRBJ2-7; 9 positions match TRBD1. With 1 base clipped from V and 7 bases from J, the junction kept 8 bases outside the gene matches. The CDR3 extends over 15 amino acids. Germline V gene sequence: CDR1 SGHVS, CDR2 FNYEAQ. CDR3 in amino acids: CASSLDLGTGQEQYF. DNA for the CDR3: TGTGCCAGCAGCTTAGATTTGGGGACAGGGCAGGAGCAGTACTTC. Full variable domain (remainder filled in from reference TRBV7-6 and TRBJ2-7): GAGVSQSPRYKVTKRGQDVALRCDPISGHVSLYWYRQALGQGPEFLTYFNYEAQQDKSGLPNDRFSAERPEGSISTLTIQRTEQRDSAMYRCASSLDLGTGQEQYFGPGTRLTVT.